Presented here are 17 T cell receptor beta chains from one specimen sequenced in a study of metastatic and nonmetastatic thyroid tumors. MiXCR was used by TCRdb to re-call the PCR reads. The sample holds tens of thousands of clones; around 13% are singletons and the top ten take 24%. Patients were all untreated before their thyroid surgery. The sample comprised blood. The receptors derive from a female donor with papillary thyroid cancer or a benign thyroid nodule (not recorded which). Some clones in this sample may be carry-over from other donors' samples.

This clone has at least ten counts. At the DNA level, this CDR3 is encoded by other sequences in the same sample as well. The chain has TRBV9 and TRBJ2-5; 8 nucleotides align to TRBD2. This CDR3 has 14 residues. Germline CDR1 is SGDLS and CDR2 is YYNGEE. J was trimmed by 8 bases and V by 1 base; bases with no gene match: 7. For the CDR3, the DNA is TGTGCCAGCAGCGTACGGAGTAGCGGGGAAACCCAGTACTTC. This sequence encodes CASSVRSSGETQYF.

Notes on this clone: A read error may produce the germline difference seen at one junction end. The chain joins TRBV9 to TRBJ2-1; weak D call: TRBD1 (7 bases). Germline V gene sequence: CDR1 SGDLS, CDR2 YYNGEE. CDR3 length: 15 amino acids. DNA of the CDR3: TGTGCCTGCAGCGTAGTTATCCAGGGGGGCGATGAGCAGTTCTTC. Amino acid sequence: CACSVVIQGGDEQFF.

This clone has ten or more counts. V gene TRBV11-2 combines with J gene TRBJ1-4, with D perhaps TRBD1 (5 bases). The germline V gene has CDR1 SGHAT and CDR2 FQNNGV. V was cut by 7 bases and J by 0 bases, with 18 bases left in between. The CDR3 extends over 17 amino acids. CDR3 DNA: TGTGCCAGCACCCGTTGGGGCCAGACAACAACTAATGAAAAACTGTTTTTT. Its protein product is CASTRWGQTTTNEKLFF.

This clone was seen at least ten times. The missing conserved phenylalanine or tryptophan at the end of this CDR3 makes a read error likely. The J gene is TRBJ2-1, the V gene TRBV4-2, with no clear D. Germline CDR1 and CDR2: LGHNA and YNFKEQ. The V end lost 1 base, the J end lost 6 bases, and 4 bases lay between the germline ends. The CDR3 has 12 residues. CDR3 region: CASSQGGNEQFV. CDR3 DNA: TGTGCCAGCAGCCAAGGAGGCAATGAGCAGTTCGTC.

This clone was counted between two and nine times. The V gene is TRBV7-9, the J gene TRBJ2-1; D gene ambiguous. This CDR3 is built from 12 residues. Germline V lookup: CDR1 SEHNR, CDR2 FQNEAQ (reference sequence). Trimming took off 1 base at V and 10 bases at J, with 8 bases between the two ends. The CDR3: CASSLGQSEQFF. The DNA for the CDR3 is TGTGCCAGCAGCTTAGGGCAGTCGGAGCAGTTCTTC.

Ten or more counts support this clone. The chain employs TRBV20-1 and TRBJ2-7, with D perhaps matching TRBD2 (6 bases). The CDR3 covers 15 residues. V shed 6 bases and J shed 3 bases, with 21 bases lying between them. Germline V gene sequence: CDR1 DFQATT, CDR2 SNEGSKA (reference sequence). DNA for the CDR3: TGCAGTGCCACCCCTTATGAGGGAGGAGGCTACGAGCAGTACTTC. Translated: CSATPYEGGGYEQYF.

The chain is built from TRBV15 and TRBJ2-7; 7 nucleotides align to TRBD2. Trimming cost V 7 bases and J 6 bases; bases outside gene matches: 12. CDR3 length: 14 residues. Germline V gives CDR1 LNHNV, CDR2 YYDKDF (reference sequence). CDR3 coding DNA: TGTGCCACCAACAAGGGCGGGAGCTCCAGCGAGCAGTACTTC. This gives the protein CATNKGGSSSEQYF.

This clone has a handful of counts. The rearrangement links TRBV12-3 or TRBV12-4 to TRBJ1-3; no firm D call. The ends were cut back, 7 bases at V and 0 bases at J, with 16 bases in the middle. This CDR3 has 16 amino acids. The CDR3, as DNA: TGTGCCAGCATTACCCCCCGGTGGCTCTCTGGAAACACCATATATTTT. This translates into CASITPRWLSGNTIYF.

This clone has at least ten counts. This may be a read error: a much more frequent sequence differs by one nucleotide. Within the sample, other DNA sequences also encode this same CDR3. This sequence joins TRBV19 and TRBJ1-2; no clear D. Germline V gives CDR1 LNHDA, CDR2 SQIVND (reference sequence). This CDR3 is 12 amino acids long. In DNA, the CDR3 is TGCGCCAGTAGTATCCTAGGAAAAGGCTACACCTTC. It yields the protein CASSILGKGYTF.

This clone was counted ten times or more. The genes are TRBV19 and TRBJ2-3; 14 positions agree with TRBD2. Germline V CDR1 and CDR2: LNHDA, SQIVND (reference sequence). There are 17 residues in the CDR3. The trim removed 5 bases at V and 3 bases at J, leaving 7 bases unmatched. The CDR3 here is CASSARRLAGGTDTQYF. The DNA of the CDR3 is TGTGCCAGTAGTGCACGACGACTAGCGGGAGGGACAGATACGCAGTATTTT.

This clone was detected many times. In DNA, the CDR3 is TGTGCCACCTCTCGCGGGGGCAAGACGAACACTGAAGCTTTCTTT. Its translation is CATSRGGKTNTEAFF. The V call is TRBV15, the J call TRBJ1-1, with D possibly TRBD1 on 6 matching bases. CDR3 size: 15 residues. Trimming took off 8 bases at V and 1 base at J, with 17 bases between the two ends. CDR1 LNHNV and CDR2 YYDKDF come from the germline V gene (reference sequence).

This clone qualifies as medium-sized (0.01 to 0.1%). V gene TRBV6-5 combines with J gene TRBJ1-6, with D possibly TRBD1 on 6 matching bases. The germline gives CDR1 MNHEY, CDR2 SVGAGI. Trimming cost V 2 bases and J 11 bases, with 19 bases left between them. The CDR3 contains 16 residues. The DNA of the CDR3 is TGTGCCAGCAGTTACGCAGCTACAGGGTCGGGAACACCCCTCCACTTT. Protein sequence: CASSYAATGSGTPLHF.

Notes on this clone: One end of the junction is discordant with germline, which a read error may explain. V gene TRBV20-1 combines with J gene TRBJ1-1; 8 bases align to TRBD1. The CDR3 has 13 amino acids. Germline loops: CDR1 DFQATT, CDR2 SNEGSKA (reference sequence). CDR3 loop: CSAPGQVNTEDLF. As DNA, the CDR3 is TGCAGTGCCCCGGGACAGGTCAACACTGAAGATCTCTTT.

This clone showed up many times. V is TRBV4-1 and J is TRBJ2-3; 10 bases align to TRBD2. The germline V gene encodes CDR1 MGHRA and CDR2 YSYEKL. Germline trimming cut 4 bases from V and 2 bases from J; bases unmatched to any gene: 3. The CDR3 runs 15 residues. CDR3 protein: CASSRTSGDTDTQYF. The CDR3 coding sequence is TGCGCCAGCAGCCGGACTAGCGGAGACACAGATACGCAGTATTTT.

In this sample, this clone turned up many times. The chain combines TRBV7-2 with TRBJ1-3; D is undetermined. From germline, CDR1 is SGHTA and CDR2 FQGNSA. Between the trimmed V and J ends, which lost 5 bases and 0 bases, there was a span of 5 bases. CDR3 length: 13 residues. Here the CDR3 reads CASSQASGNTIYF. CDR3 sequence (DNA): TGTGCCAGCAGCCAGGCCTCTGGAAACACCATATATTTT.

This clone was observed at least ten times. V is TRBV4-3 and J is TRBJ2-7; 10 bases agree with TRBD1. Looked up from germline, CDR1 is LGHNA and CDR2 is YSLEER. The CDR3 is made up of 16 amino acids. After removal of 0 bases from V and 2 bases from J, the junction contained 4 bases not matched to a gene. CDR3: CASSQDLGQGAYEQYF. Written as DNA, the CDR3 is TGCGCCAGCAGCCAAGATCTCGGACAGGGGGCCTACGAGCAGTACTTC.

In its sample, this clone was seen many times. This chain uses TRBV2 with TRBJ2-4, with TRBD2 matching over 11 bases. J gave up 8 bases and V 4 bases, and 7 bases lay outside the gene matches. The germline V gene encodes CDR1 SNHLY and CDR2 FYNNEI. The length of the CDR3 is 15 residues. CDR3 coding DNA: TGTGCCAGCAGTGGACTAGCGGGATCCTCGGACATTCAGTACTTC. It translates to CASSGLAGSSDIQYF.